In its sample, the clone carrying this TCR beta chain was seen many times. The sample is drawn from a study of T cells in Graves' hyperthyroidism and ophthalmopathy. The V end was cut by 4 bases, the J end by 8 bases, with 12 bases between. This CDR3 comprises 13 residues. Germline assignment: CDR1 SNHLY and CDR2 FYNNEI. Amplified TCR beta CDR3 regions derived from RNA transcripts. First-round RT-PCR with HTBI primers amplified the TCR CDR3 region. TCRdb re-analysed the multiplex PCR reads in MiXCR, keeping a single row per CDR3 protein. The table lists about 400,000 distinct CDR3 sequences, 20% to 25% of them singletons.

The source of this sequence is a man aged 45 to 65 with Graves' hyperthyroidism. The sequenced sample consisted of blood. The chain has TRBV2 and TRBJ2-1; tentatively, D is TRBD1 or TRBD2 (5 bases each). The CDR3, as DNA: TGTGCCAGCAGTGGATGGGGGTTGGATGAGCAGTTCTTC. It is translated as CASSGWGLDEQFF.